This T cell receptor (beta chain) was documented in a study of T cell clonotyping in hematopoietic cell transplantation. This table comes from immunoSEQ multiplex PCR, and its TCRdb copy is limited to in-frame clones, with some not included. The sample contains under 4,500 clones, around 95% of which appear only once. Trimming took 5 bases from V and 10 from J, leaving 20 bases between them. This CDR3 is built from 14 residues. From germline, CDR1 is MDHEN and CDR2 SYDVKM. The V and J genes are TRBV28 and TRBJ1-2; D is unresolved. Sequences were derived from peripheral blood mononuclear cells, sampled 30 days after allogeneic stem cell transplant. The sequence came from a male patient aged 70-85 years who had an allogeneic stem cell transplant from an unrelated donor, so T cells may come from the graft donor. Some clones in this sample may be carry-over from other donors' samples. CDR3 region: CASSPPGTSSHYTF. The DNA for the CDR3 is TGTGCCAGCAGTCCTCCGGGCACATCGAGCCACTACACCTTC.